This T cell receptor beta chain appears in the sequencing data of a study of CD4 T cells in relation to SARS-CoV-2 and coronaviruses. The method was immunoSEQ multiplex PCR; TCRdb's version includes in-frame clones alone and lacks a portion of them. This table has 9,500 to 15,000 clones, 69% appearing once. Before the COVID-19 pandemic, during about 2011-2019, CD4+ T cells were taken from unexposed donors. Isolation of CD4+ T cells took place after around 11 days in culture. Details on this clone: Its cognate antigen is unknown.

The CDR3 runs 16 residues. Germline V gene lookup returns CDR1 KGHDR and CDR2 SFDVKD. Trimming removed 8 bases from V and 0 bases from J; junction bases left unmatched: 12. The TCR comes from a human donor in good health. The sequenced material came from CD4+ T cells from PBMCs, cultured in vitro. This chain connects TRBV24-1 to TRBJ2-7, with 7 bases fitting TRBD2. CDR3 region: CATKSEYERDSYEQYF. In DNA, the CDR3 is TGTGCCACCAAGAGTGAGTACGAGCGGGACTCCTACGAGCAGTACTTC.